This T cell receptor beta chain emerged from a study of CD8+ T cells in alopecia areata. Trimming removed 1 base at V and 4 bases at J, with 2 bases between. CDR3 length: 12 amino acids. CDR1 is SGHAT and CDR2 is FQNNGV in the germline V gene. It was cDNA, reverse transcribed from extracted RNA, that served as the sequencing template. Profiled with immunoSEQ multiplex PCR; TCRdb holds only in-frame clones, not every one. The sample has over 150,000 clones; over 55% are singletons. This clonotype originated in a human donor with alopecia areata. The V and J genes are TRBV11-2 and TRBJ2-1; no clear D gene. The material sequenced was CD4+ T cells sorted from blood, taken at week 0. CDR3 sequence: CASSLGYNEQFF. The CDR3 bases are TGTGCCAGCAGCTTAGGGTACAATGAGCAGTTCTTC.